This T cell receptor beta chain was recorded in a study of T cells after yellow fever vaccination. Study-level information: SMART-Seq v4 Ultra Low Input served to prepare low-cell-number fractions.

Regarding this clonotype: The antigen is not known.

One entry per CDR3 protein results from TCRdb running MiXCR on the 5' RACE reads. Here the sample spans fewer than 450,000 distinct CDR3 sequences, 3% to 4.5% being singletons. Trimming shortened V by 7 bases and J by 0 bases, and 7 bases separated the two germline ends. The CDR3 length is 13 residues. Germline values: CDR1 LGHNT, CDR2 FRNRAP. Findings of the study overall: Most clones from primary vaccination resurfaced after the booster (96% CD4, about 91% CD8). Abundant clonotypes (contaminants from the bulk population) could be present in FACS-sorted repertoires.

The sample in question was PBMCs, obtained 5 days after the yellow fever booster vaccination. The TCR was taken from a young man who received the YFV17D yellow fever vaccine. V and J are TRBV12-5 and TRBJ1-5, with D unclear. The CDR3 nucleotides read TGTGCTAGTGACGTCGATAGCAATCAGCCCCAGCATTTT. Its translation is CASDVDSNQPQHF.